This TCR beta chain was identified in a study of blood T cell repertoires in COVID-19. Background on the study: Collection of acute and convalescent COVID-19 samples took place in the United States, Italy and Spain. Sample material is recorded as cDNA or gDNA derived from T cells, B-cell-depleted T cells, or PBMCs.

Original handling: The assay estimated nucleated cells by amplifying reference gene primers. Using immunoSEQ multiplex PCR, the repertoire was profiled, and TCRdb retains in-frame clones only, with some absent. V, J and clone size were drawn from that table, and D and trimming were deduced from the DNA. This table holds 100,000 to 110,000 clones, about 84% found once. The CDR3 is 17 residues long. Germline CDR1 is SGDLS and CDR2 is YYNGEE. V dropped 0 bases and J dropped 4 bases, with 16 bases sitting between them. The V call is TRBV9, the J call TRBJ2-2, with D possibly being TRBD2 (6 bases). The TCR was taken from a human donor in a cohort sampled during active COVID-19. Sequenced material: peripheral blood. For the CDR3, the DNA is TGTGCCAGCAGCGTAGCTTCCGGTCGGGGGATCACCGGGGAGCTGTTTTTT. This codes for CASSVASGRGITGELFF.